This TCR beta chain was captured in a study of blood T cell repertoires in COVID-19. Background on the study: From T cells, B-cell-depleted T cells, or PBMCs came the material, which was cDNA or gDNA.

Germline V gene data show CDR1 as SGHDT and CDR2 as YYEEEE. CDR3 length equals 15 residues. With V trimmed by 3 bases and J by 4 bases, 8 bases remained unmatched. Libraries were prepared by immunoSEQ multiplex PCR; TCRdb keeps only in-frame clonotypes and omits some of them. The repertoire holds more than 60,000 clones, approximately 80% seen once, with more than 10% in the top ten. The chain employs TRBV5-6 and TRBJ1-1, with 8 bases matching TRBD1. The receptor comes from a man over 45 with COVID-19, enrolled during active disease. Sequenced: peripheral blood. Written as DNA, the CDR3 is TGTGCCAGCAGCTCAGGACAGGGAGAAGTCACTGAAGCTTTCTTT. Protein product: CASSSGQGEVTEAFF.